The next 23 T cell receptor beta chains were all read from a single sample in a study of CD8 T cells in Susac syndrome. An amount of RNA that ranged from roughly 0.5 to 1 ug was reverse transcribed with random hexamers. TCRdb re-analysed the immunoSEQ multiplex PCR reads in MiXCR, keeping a single row per CDR3 protein. This table has about 140,000 distinct CDR3 sequences, 95% appearing once. Input material: CD4+ T cells from PBMCs. All receptors derive from a human donor with Susac syndrome.

This chain connects TRBV25-1 to TRBJ2-3; 7 bases line up with TRBD2. Germline values: CDR1 MGHDK, CDR2 SYGVNS. The CDR3 sequence is 14 residues long. V gave up 3 bases and J gave up 4 bases; unmatched junction bases: 4. This chain's CDR3 is CASSDSTSADTQYF. As DNA, the CDR3 is TGTGCCAGCAGTGATTCTACTAGCGCAGATACGCAGTATTTT.

V gene TRBV9 combines with J gene TRBJ2-1; 7 bases align to TRBD1. This CDR3 is 16 amino acids long. The germline CDR1 and CDR2 sequences are SGDLS and YYNGEE. J gave up 8 bases and V 0 bases, and 11 bases lay outside the gene matches. CDR3 loop: CASSVGWVEGAYEQFF. The DNA of the CDR3 is TGTGCCAGCAGCGTAGGCTGGGTCGAGGGGGCCTATGAGCAGTTCTTC.

The chain links TRBV6-4 to TRBJ2-1; D is unresolved. Per the germline V gene, CDR1 is MRHNA and CDR2 is SNTAGT. V lost 0 bases to trimming and J lost 5 bases, with 5 bases between them. This CDR3 comprises 13 residues. The CDR3 DNA reads TGTGCCAGCAGTGACTCAGAGAACAATGAGCAGTTCTTC. It is translated as CASSDSENNEQFF.

This chain joins TRBV20-1 and TRBJ2-1; 9 positions agree with TRBD2. V shed 2 bases and J 5 bases; nucleotides not matched to a gene: 4. This CDR3 is built from 14 residues. Germline V gene data show CDR1 as DFQATT and CDR2 as SNEGSKA (reference sequence). Here the CDR3 reads CSARRGGDHNEQFF. CDR3 bases: TGCAGTGCTAGACGCGGGGGGGACCACAATGAGCAGTTCTTC.

The rearrangement links TRBV7-8 to TRBJ1-1, with a tentative D call TRBD1 (5 bases). This CDR3 comprises 11 residues. The germline V and J ends were trimmed by 5 bases and 9 bases, with 10 bases remaining between them. Germline V CDR1 and CDR2: SGHVS, FQNEAQ. CDR3 bases: TGTGCCAGCAGCAGGGGTACACAAGCTTTCTTT. Its protein product is CASSRGTQAFF.

The CDR3 spells CASSREVTNYGYTF. As DNA, the CDR3 is TGTGCCAGCAGCCGGGAGGTGACGAACTATGGCTACACCTTC. This chain joins TRBV9 and TRBJ1-2; D uncertain. The V gene lost 4 bases and the J gene lost 2 bases, with 12 bases spanning the gap. In germline, CDR1 is SGDLS, CDR2 YYNGEE. The CDR3 totals 14 residues.

CDR3 in DNA: TGTGCCAGCACCGTGGGCGGTCAGGGTTTTGGAACTCAGCCCCAGCATTTT. Protein sequence: CASTVGGQGFGTQPQHF. V gene TRBV7-2 combines with J gene TRBJ1-5; TRBD1 is a possible D gene (5 bases). CDR3 length equals 17 residues. Germline V gene lookup returns CDR1 SGHTA and CDR2 FQGNSA. V lost 7 bases to trimming and J lost 6 bases, with 25 bases between them.

V and J are TRBV20-1 and TRBJ2-5, with D perhaps matching TRBD2 (7 bases). Between the trimmed V and J ends, which lost 1 base and 5 bases, there was a span of 23 bases. CDR3 length: 17 residues. Germline V lookup: CDR1 DFQATT, CDR2 SNEGSKA (reference sequence). Here the CDR3 DNA reads TGCAGTGCTAGAGCCCTCCCCCTCCGGGGGGCCCGGGAGACCCAGTACTTC. It specifies CSARALPLRGARETQYF.

The chain combines TRBV18 with TRBJ2-3, with D possibly being TRBD2 (7 bases). There are 15 residues in the CDR3. Germline V gene data show CDR1 as KGHSH and CDR2 as LQKENI. V was shortened by 6 bases and J by 6 bases, with 19 bases between the two germline ends. DNA of the CDR3: TGTGCCAGCTCGCGGGGGCTGGCAAGCGGGGATACGCAGTATTTT. Its translation is CASSRGLASGDTQYF.

The chain couples TRBV3-1 to TRBJ2-5; D gene ambiguous. V lost 4 bases and J 1 base, leaving 10 bases between the germline ends. The CDR3 is 14 amino acids. Germline V gene data show CDR1 as LGHDT and CDR2 as YNNKEL (reference sequence). DNA for the CDR3: TGTGCCAGCAGCCCTCCGGACCTCCAAGAGACCCAGTACTTC. Translating gives CASSPPDLQETQYF.

CDR3 sequence: CASSLRDRGPLHF. DNA of the CDR3: TGTGCCAGCTCACTCCGGGACAGGGGGCCCCTCCACTTT. The chain joins TRBV18 to TRBJ1-6, with TRBD1 matching 11 bases. Per germline, CDR1 KGHSH and CDR2 LQKENI. The V gene end was trimmed by 4 bases and the J gene end by 13 bases; junction bases not matched to a gene: 3. This CDR3 is built from 13 residues.

A single count supports this clonotype. The V gene is TRBV3-1, the J gene TRBJ1-1; D gene unclear. Germline assignment: CDR1 LGHDT and CDR2 YNNKEL (reference sequence). The CDR3 extends over 13 amino acids. V was clipped by 5 bases and J by 1 base, with 8 bases between them. The CDR3 bases are TGTGCCAGCAGCTGGACTGAGAACACTGAAGCTTTCTTT. This encodes CASSWTENTEAFF.

The chain combines TRBV3-1 with TRBJ1-5; D is undetermined. There are 13 residues in the CDR3. The germline V gene has CDR1 LGHDT and CDR2 YNNKEL (reference sequence). Trimming removed 1 base at V and 6 bases at J, with 7 bases between. The CDR3 DNA is TGTGCCAGCAGCCAAGTAGGTTTTCAGCCCCAGCATTTT. Amino acid sequence: CASSQVGFQPQHF.

The rearrangement joins TRBV5-4 to TRBJ1-2; unclear D gene. This CDR3 is built from 14 residues. Trimming cost V 2 bases and J 4 bases, with 12 bases left between them. Looked up from germline, CDR1 is SGHNT and CDR2 is YYREEE (reference sequence). The DNA for the CDR3 is TGTGCCAGCAGCTTAAGCGGAAAGAGCTATGGCTACACCTTC. Encoded protein: CASSLSGKSYGYTF.

The chain uses TRBV2 and TRBJ1-1, with unresolved D. CDR1 and CDR2 from the germline V gene are SNHLY and FYNNEI. This CDR3 is 12 amino acids long. The ends were cut back, 11 bases at V and 0 bases at J, with 10 bases in the middle. CDR3 protein: CAGARMNTEAFF. The CDR3 bases are TGTGCCGGCGCAAGGATGAACACTGAAGCTTTCTTT.

This chain uses TRBV29-1 with TRBJ2-5; 7 bases line up with TRBD1. This CDR3 spans 15 amino acids. Trimming removed 1 base from V and 5 bases from J; junction bases left unmatched: 10. Germline V CDR1 and CDR2: SQVTM, ANQGSEA. This CDR3 is CSVEAPGGWGETQYF. The CDR3 region has the DNA TGCAGCGTTGAAGCCCCAGGGGGATGGGGGGAGACCCAGTACTTC. Complete variable domain (other parts from reference TRBV29-1 and TRBJ2-5): SAVISQKPSRDICQRGTSLTIQCQVDSQVTMMFWYRQQPGQSLTLIATANQGSEATYESGFVIDKFPISRPNLTFSTLTVSNMSPEDSSIYLCSVEAPGGWGETQYFGPGTRLLVL.

The chain links TRBV15 to TRBJ2-3; 9 nucleotides match TRBD2. Germline V gene lookup returns CDR1 LNHNV and CDR2 YYDKDF (reference sequence). The CDR3 is 18 amino acids. Unmatched junction bases numbered 13, after V lost 2 bases and J lost 4 bases. DNA for the CDR3: TGTGCCACCAGCAGATCCAATCCTACTAGCGGGTATCCAGATACGCAGTATTTT. Its protein product is CATSRSNPTSGYPDTQYF.

On this clonotype itself: The junction departs from germline at one end; a sequencing error may be responsible. The gene calls are TRBV2 and TRBJ2-1, with unresolved D. The CDR3 loop spans 11 amino acids. Germline V CDR1 and CDR2: SNHLY, FYNNEI. This CDR3 reads CASSDEYRPVF. The CDR3 bases are TGTGCCAGCAGTGACGAGTATCGTCCGGTCTTC.

The CDR3 reads CASSLRLESPLHF. DNA of the CDR3: TGCGCCAGCAGCTTGAGGTTGGAATCACCCCTCCACTTT. V is TRBV5-1 and J is TRBJ1-6; D unclear. V lost 1 base and J 10 bases, leaving 9 bases between the germline ends. The CDR3 extends over 13 amino acids. Per germline, CDR1 SGHRS and CDR2 YFSETQ.

This chain connects TRBV28 to TRBJ2-1; 9 bases map to TRBD2. Germline assignment: CDR1 MDHEN and CDR2 SYDVKM. Trimming cost V 10 bases and J 0 bases; bases outside gene matches: 13. This CDR3 region has 17 residues. The CDR3 loop is CATTSGGLPSSYNEQFF. In DNA form, the CDR3 reads TGTGCCACTACCAGCGGGGGGCTACCTAGCTCCTACAATGAGCAGTTCTTC.

The genes are TRBV28 and TRBJ2-6; the match to TRBD1 covers 9 bases. The V gene end was trimmed by 4 bases and the J gene end by 0 bases; junction bases not matched to a gene: 7. CDR3 length equals 18 residues. CDR1 is MDHEN and CDR2 is SYDVKM in the germline V gene. The CDR3 loop reads CASSSPGQGVSGANVLTF. CDR3 sequence (DNA): TGTGCCAGCAGTTCACCGGGACAGGGAGTCTCTGGGGCCAACGTCCTGACTTTC.

CDR3 in amino acids: CSAGGRAYPSYEQYF. The CDR3 nucleotides are TGCAGTGCTGGAGGCCGGGCCTACCCCTCCTACGAGCAGTACTTC. The rearrangement joins TRBV20-1 to TRBJ2-7; tentatively, D is TRBD2 (5 bases). The V end was cut by 5 bases, the J end by 0 bases, with 17 bases between. The CDR3 loop spans 15 amino acids. CDR1 is DFQATT, CDR2 SNEGSKA, per germline (reference sequence).

J is TRBJ2-1 and V is TRBV12-3 or TRBV12-4; 7 nucleotides line up with TRBD2. CDR3 length: 16 residues. V trimming: 5 bases; J trimming: 9 bases; junction bases outside the gene matches: 16. In nucleotides, the CDR3 is TGTGCCAGCAGTCAAGGGGCTAGCGGTGACCTTACTGAGCAGTTCTTC. Residues: CASSQGASGDLTEQFF.